This TCR beta chain was captured by sequencing in a study of regulatory T cells in long-lasting Graves disease. This clonotype was detected many times. Germline trimming cut 0 bases from V and 5 bases from J; bases unmatched to any gene: 5. The germline gives CDR1 SGHTA, CDR2 FQGTGA. This CDR3 region has 15 residues. The time point denotes: newly diagnosed GD, antithyroid drugs for less than 3 months. There was RNA extracted from PBMCs, and the TCR library was made from it. According to the study, TCR beta libraries were built with iRepertoire HTBI primers and CDR3-region Arm-PCR. Per the original data handling: Spanning all samples, the identified segments comprised around 60 TRBV and about 13 TRBJ. MiXCR was run by TCRdb on the multiplex PCR reads, yielding one entry per CDR3 protein. It is TCRdb's table, rather than the study itself, that gives the V and J calls and clone size. The sample includes approximately 350,000 distinct CDR3 sequences, around 15% seen only once; the top ten take 20% to 25%.

The same data also contributed to another study, on T cells in Graves' hyperthyroidism and ophthalmopathy.

The sequenced sample was peripheral blood mononuclear cells (PBMCs), obtained at new diagnosis, from a patient treated with antithyroid drugs. The chain has TRBV7-3 and TRBJ2-5; 8 bases are a match to TRBD1. The sequence was collected from a woman younger than 35 with Graves disease. CDR3 region: CASSLTGGQVETQYF. The DNA of the CDR3 is TGTGCCAGCAGCTTAACGGGGGGACAGGTGGAGACCCAGTACTTC.